The T cell receptor (beta chain) described here comes from a study of shared T cell receptors in the human thymus. Trimming took off 4 bases at V and 6 bases at J, with 20 bases between the two ends. The CDR3 sequence is 15 residues long. The germline CDR1 and CDR2 sequences are SGHRS and YFSETQ. The data were produced by immunoSEQ multiplex PCR, yet TCRdb's version contains in-frame clones alone and is incomplete. This sample has 500,000 to 550,000 clones, with about 84% found just once. These data were likewise used in another study, on human thymus T cells. That study adds: Obtained as resections during corrective heart surgery, the thymus tissue was then studied. Within thymic and blood repertoires, V and J gene usage appeared to be biased.

This clonotype was sampled from a boy younger than two with a congenital heart defect. V and J are TRBV5-1 and TRBJ2-7; tentative D call: TRBD2 (7 bases). Sequencing used thymocytes. The CDR3: CASSRGTLGGSEQYF. In DNA, the CDR3 is TGCGCCAGCAGCAGGGGGACCCTGGGGGGGAGCGAGCAGTACTTC.